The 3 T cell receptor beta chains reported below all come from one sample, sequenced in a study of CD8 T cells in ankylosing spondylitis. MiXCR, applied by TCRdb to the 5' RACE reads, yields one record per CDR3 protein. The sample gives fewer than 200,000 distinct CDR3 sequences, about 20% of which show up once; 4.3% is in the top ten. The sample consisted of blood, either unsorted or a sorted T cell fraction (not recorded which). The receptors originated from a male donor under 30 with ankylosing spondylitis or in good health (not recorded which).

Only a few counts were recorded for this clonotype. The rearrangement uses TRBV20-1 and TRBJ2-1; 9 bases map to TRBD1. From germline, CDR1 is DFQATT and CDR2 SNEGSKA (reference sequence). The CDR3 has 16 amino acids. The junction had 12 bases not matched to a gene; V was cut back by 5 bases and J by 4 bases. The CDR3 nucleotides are TGCAGTGCTTCAACCGGGACAGGGAGGAGGTACAATGAGCAGTTCTTC. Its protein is CSASTGTGRRYNEQFF.

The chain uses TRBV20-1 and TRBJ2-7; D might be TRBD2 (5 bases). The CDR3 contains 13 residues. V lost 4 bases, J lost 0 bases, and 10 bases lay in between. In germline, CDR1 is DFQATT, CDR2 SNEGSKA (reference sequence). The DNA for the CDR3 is TGCAGTGCTAAAGCGGAACACTCCTACGAGCAGTACGTC. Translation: CSAKAEHSYEQYV.

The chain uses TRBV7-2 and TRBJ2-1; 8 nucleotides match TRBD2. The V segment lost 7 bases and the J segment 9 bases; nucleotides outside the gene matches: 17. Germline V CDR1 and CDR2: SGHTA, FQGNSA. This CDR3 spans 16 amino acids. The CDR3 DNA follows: TGTGCCAGCACCACCGGGTCGGTAGCGGGATGGGTTGAGCAGTTCTTC. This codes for CASTTGSVAGWVEQFF.